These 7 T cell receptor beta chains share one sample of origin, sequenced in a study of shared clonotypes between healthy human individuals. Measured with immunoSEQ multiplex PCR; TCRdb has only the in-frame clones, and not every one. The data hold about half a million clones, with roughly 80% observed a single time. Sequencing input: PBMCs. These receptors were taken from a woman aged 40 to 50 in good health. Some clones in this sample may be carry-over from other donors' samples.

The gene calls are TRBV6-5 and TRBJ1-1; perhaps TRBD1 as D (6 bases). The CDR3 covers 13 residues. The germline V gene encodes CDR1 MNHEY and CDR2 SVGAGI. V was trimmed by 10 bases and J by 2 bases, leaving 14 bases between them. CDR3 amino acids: CATHTGGNTEAFF. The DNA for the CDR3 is TGTGCCACACACACCGGGGGCAACACTGAAGCTTTCTTT.

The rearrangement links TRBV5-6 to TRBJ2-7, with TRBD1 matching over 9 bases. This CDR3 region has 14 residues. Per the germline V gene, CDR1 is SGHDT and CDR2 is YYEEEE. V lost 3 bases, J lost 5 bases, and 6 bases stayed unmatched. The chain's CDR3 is CASSSGTGRHEQYF. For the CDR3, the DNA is TGTGCCAGCAGCTCCGGGACAGGGAGGCACGAGCAGTACTTC.

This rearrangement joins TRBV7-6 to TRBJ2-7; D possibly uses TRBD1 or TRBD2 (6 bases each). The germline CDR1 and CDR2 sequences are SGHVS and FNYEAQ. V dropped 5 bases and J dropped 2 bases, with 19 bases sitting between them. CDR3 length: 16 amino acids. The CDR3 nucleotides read TGTGCCAGCAGCCAGGGGACTGGCGGGGTGGCCTACGAGCAGTACTTC. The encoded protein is CASSQGTGGVAYEQYF.

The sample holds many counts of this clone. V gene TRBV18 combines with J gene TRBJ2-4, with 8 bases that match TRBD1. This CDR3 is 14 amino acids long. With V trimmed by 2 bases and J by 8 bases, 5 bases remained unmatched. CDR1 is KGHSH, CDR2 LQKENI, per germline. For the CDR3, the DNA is TGTGCCAGCTCACCAAGCGACAGGGGTTACATTCAGTACTTC. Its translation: CASSPSDRGYIQYF.

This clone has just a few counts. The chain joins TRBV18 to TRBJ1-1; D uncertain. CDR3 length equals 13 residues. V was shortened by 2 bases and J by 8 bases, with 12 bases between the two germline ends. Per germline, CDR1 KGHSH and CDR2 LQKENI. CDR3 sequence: CASSPRVDQEAFF. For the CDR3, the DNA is TGTGCCAGCTCACCAAGGGTAGATCAAGAAGCTTTCTTT.

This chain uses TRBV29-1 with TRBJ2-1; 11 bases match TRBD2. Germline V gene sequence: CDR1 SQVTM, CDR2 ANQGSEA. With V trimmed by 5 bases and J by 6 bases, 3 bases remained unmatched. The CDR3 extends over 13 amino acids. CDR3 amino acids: CSVIAGGGNEQFF. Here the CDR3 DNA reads TGCAGCGTTATAGCGGGAGGGGGCAATGAGCAGTTCTTC.

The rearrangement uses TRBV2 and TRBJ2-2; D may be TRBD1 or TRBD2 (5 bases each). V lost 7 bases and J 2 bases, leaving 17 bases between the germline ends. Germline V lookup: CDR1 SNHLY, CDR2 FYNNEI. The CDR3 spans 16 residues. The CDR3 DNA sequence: TGTGCCAGCAAGGCCGCCGGGACGCCCAACACCGGGGAGCTGTTTTTT. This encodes CASKAAGTPNTGELFF.